These 2 T cell receptor beta chains share one sample of origin, sequenced in a study of CD4+ T cells in melanoma. Assay used: immunoSEQ multiplex PCR; TCRdb lists only in-frame clones, some missing. The sample gives about 13,000 clones, approximately 73% of which show up once; 15% to 20% is in the top ten. The sequenced sample was cells from a culture (not recorded whether cultured in vitro). The receptors come from a human donor with melanoma.

The rearrangement uses TRBV30 and TRBJ2-7, with D possibly being TRBD1 (5 bases). The germline gives CDR1 GTSNPN, CDR2 SVGIG (reference sequence). The CDR3 sequence is 17 residues long. The V end was cut by 1 base, the J end by 2 bases, with 21 bases between. The CDR3 DNA sequence: TGTGCCTGGAGTGCCTTTCAAGGGCCAGGGAAAGCCTACGAGCAGTACTTC. It yields the protein CAWSAFQGPGKAYEQYF.

V and J are TRBV15 and TRBJ1-5; no clear D. The CDR3 is 13 residues long. Germline-derived CDR1 and CDR2 are LNHNV and YYDKDF (reference sequence). The ends were cut back, 8 bases at V and 5 bases at J, with 13 bases in the middle. Here the CDR3 DNA reads TGTGCCACCGCGATCCAAAGGGATCAGCCCCAGCATTTT. Translated: CATAIQRDQPQHF. Complete variable domain (other parts from reference TRBV15 and TRBJ1-5): DAMVIQNPRYQVTQFGKPVTLSCSQTLNHNVMYWYQQKSSQAPKLLFHYYDKDFNNEADTPDNFQSRRPNTSFCFLDIRSPGLGDTAMYLCATAIQRDQPQHFGDGTRLSIL.